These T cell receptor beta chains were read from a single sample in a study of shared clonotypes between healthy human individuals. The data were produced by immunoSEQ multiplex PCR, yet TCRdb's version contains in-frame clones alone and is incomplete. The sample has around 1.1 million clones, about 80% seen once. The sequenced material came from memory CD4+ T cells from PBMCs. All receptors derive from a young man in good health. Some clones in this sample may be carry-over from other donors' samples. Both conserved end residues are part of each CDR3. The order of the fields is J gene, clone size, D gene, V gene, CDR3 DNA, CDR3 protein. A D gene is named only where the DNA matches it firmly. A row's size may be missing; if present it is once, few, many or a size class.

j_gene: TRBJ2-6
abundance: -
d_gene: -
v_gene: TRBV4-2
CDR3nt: TGTGCCAGCAGCCAAGAGGTTTGGGGGAGCTCTGGGGCCAACGTCCTGACTTTC
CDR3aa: CASSQEVWGSSGANVLTF

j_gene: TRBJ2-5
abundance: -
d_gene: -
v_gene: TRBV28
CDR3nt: TGTGCCAGCAGCCTCACCAGGGTTGGAAAGACCCAGTACTTC
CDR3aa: CASSLTRVGKTQYF

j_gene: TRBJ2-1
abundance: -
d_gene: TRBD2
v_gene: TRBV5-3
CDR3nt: TGTGCCAGAAGCTGGGGACAACTAGCGGGAGTAATCGGCAATGAGCAGTTCTTC
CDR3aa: CARSWGQLAGVIGNEQFF

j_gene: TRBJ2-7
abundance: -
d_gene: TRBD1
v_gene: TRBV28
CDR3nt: TGTGCCAGCAGTGAAAACAGGGGGCTTGGGTACGAGCAGTACTTC
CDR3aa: CASSENRGLGYEQYF

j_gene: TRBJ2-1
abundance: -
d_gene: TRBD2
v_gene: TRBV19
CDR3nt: TGTGCCAGTAGTAGGCTCGGGCTAGCGGGAGGGCTCAATGAGCAGTTCTTC
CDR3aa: CASSRLGLAGGLNEQFF

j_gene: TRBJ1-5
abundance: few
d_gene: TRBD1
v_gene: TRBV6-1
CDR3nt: TGTGCCAGCACGAAATCAGGGGGTCGGCAGCCCCAGCATTTT
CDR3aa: CASTKSGGRQPQHF

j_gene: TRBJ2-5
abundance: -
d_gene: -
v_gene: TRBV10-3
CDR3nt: TGTGCCATCAGTGAGTCAGAAGCGGGCGGGGAGACCCAGTACTTC
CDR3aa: CAISESEAGGETQYF

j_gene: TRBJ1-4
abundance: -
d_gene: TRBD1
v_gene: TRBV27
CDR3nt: TGTGCCAGCAGTTTATCCTACAGGGGGGAAAATGAAAAACTGTTTTTT
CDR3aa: CASSLSYRGENEKLFF

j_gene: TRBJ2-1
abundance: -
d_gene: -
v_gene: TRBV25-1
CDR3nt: TGTGCCAGCAGTGAGGCGGGAAGATGGAATGAGCAGTTCTTC
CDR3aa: CASSEAGRWNEQFF

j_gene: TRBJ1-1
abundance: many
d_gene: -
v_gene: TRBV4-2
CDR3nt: TGTGCCAGCAGCCCTTGGGGCAGGGGCGCCGAGAACACTGAAGCTTTCTTT
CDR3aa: CASSPWGRGAENTEAFF